The sequence of this T cell receptor (beta chain) was determined in a study of blood T cells in healthy people across ages. Study observations and caveats: Diversity of TCR beta per million T cells declined in a roughly linear way with age. Higher diversity, along with more naive CD4+ cells, distinguished long-lived donors from aged donors.

Peripheral blood from each donor was collected in a volume of about 10 milliliters. Each sample yielded at least 5.5 micrograms of PBMC total RNA. On this clonotype: No antigen is known for it. The conserved phenylalanine or tryptophan is not found at the CDR3 terminus, so this likely reflects a read error.

Using a J-beta primer mix together with a sample-barcoded 5' primer, a second PCR was run for roughly 7 to 12 cycles. TCRdb re-analysed the 5' RACE reads in MiXCR, keeping a single row per CDR3 protein. The table lists roughly 570,000 distinct CDR3 sequences, roughly a quarter of them singletons. This CDR3 is 12 amino acids long. Germline V lookup: CDR1 SGHAT, CDR2 FQNNGV. Trimming pared 7 bases from V and 7 bases from J, leaving 13 bases between. V is TRBV11-2 and J is TRBJ1-1, with D possibly being TRBD1 (5 bases). The sequence was obtained from a woman in her 70s in good health. Sequenced input: blood. CDR3 in amino acids: CASTNVGVEAFS. The DNA of the CDR3 is TGTGCCAGCACAAATGTGGGGGTTGAAGCTTTCTCT.